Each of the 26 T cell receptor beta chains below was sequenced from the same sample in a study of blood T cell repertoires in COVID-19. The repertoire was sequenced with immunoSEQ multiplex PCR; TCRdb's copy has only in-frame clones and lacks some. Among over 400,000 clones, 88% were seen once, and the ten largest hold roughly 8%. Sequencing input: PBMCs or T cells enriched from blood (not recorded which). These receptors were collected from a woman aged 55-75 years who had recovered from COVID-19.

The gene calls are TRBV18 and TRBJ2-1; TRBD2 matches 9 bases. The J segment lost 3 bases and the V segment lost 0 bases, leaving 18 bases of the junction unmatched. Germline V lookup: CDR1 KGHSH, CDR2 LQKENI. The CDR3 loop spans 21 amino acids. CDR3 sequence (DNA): TGTGCCAGCTCACCACCCCCGGATATTCCGATGGCGGGGGGGCACTACAATGAGCAGTTCTTC. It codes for CASSPPPDIPMAGGHYNEQFF.

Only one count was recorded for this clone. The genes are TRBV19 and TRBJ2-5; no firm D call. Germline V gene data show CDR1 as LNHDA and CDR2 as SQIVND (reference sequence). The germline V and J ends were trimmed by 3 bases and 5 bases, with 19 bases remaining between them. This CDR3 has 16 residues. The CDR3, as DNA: TGTGCCAGTAGTATGCTGAAGCTCCCTCGGCGGGAGACCCAGTACTTC. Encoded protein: CASSMLKLPRRETQYF.

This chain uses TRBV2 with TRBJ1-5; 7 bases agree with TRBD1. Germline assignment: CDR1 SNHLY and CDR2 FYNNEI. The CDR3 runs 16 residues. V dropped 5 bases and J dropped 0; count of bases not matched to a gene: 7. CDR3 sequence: CASSQEQGSSNQPQHF. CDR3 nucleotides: TGTGCCAGCAGTCAGGAACAGGGGAGTAGCAATCAGCCCCAGCATTTT.

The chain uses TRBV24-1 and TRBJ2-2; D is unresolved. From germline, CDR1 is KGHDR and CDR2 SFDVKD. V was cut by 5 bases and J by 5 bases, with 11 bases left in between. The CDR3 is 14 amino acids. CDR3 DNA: TGTGCCACCAGTGGGAACAAAGCGACCGGGGAGCTGTTTTTT. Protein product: CATSGNKATGELFF.

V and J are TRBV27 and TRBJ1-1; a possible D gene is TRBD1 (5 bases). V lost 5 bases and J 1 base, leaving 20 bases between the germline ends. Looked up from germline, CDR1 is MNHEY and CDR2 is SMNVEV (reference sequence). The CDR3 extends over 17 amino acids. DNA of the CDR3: TGTGCCAGCAGTCACAGACTGATTCGGGGGACGAACACTGAAGCTTTCTTT. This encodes CASSHRLIRGTNTEAFF.

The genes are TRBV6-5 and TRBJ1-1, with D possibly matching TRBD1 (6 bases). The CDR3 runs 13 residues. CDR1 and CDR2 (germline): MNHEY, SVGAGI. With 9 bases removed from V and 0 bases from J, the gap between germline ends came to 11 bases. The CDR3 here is CASRTALNTEAFF. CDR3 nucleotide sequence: TGTGCCAGTAGGACAGCCTTGAACACTGAAGCTTTCTTT.

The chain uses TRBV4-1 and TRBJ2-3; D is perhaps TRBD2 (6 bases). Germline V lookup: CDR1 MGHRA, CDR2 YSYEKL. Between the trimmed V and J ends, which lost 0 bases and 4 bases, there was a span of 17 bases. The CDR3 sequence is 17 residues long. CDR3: CASSQEIGGRSADTQYF. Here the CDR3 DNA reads TGCGCCAGCAGCCAAGAGATCGGTGGGAGGTCGGCAGATACGCAGTATTTT.

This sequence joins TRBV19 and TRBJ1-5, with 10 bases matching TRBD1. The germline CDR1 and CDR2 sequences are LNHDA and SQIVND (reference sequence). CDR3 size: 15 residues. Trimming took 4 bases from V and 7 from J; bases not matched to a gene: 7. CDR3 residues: CASSTTGTGAQPQHF. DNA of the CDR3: TGTGCCAGTAGTACGACCGGGACAGGGGCACAGCCCCAGCATTTT.

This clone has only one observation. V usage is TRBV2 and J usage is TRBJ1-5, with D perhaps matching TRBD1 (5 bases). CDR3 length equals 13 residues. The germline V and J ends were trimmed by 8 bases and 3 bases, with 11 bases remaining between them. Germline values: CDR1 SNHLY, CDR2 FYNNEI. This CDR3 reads CASGQGPNQPQHF. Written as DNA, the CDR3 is TGTGCCAGCGGGCAGGGCCCCAATCAGCCCCAGCATTTT.

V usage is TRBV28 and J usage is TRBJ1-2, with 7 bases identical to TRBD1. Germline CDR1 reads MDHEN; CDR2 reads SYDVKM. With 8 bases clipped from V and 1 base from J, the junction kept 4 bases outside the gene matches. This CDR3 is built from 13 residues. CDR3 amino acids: CASCQGVNYGYTF. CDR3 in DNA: TGTGCCAGCTGCCAGGGGGTTAACTATGGCTACACCTTC.

CDR3 in DNA: TGCACCAGCAGCCAAGATGACGGGGGGGCCTACGAGCAGTACGTC. Translation gives CTSSQDDGGAYEQYV. V usage is TRBV1 and J usage is TRBJ2-7; no check of the table's D call, TRBD2, against the DNA was made. TRBV1 corresponds to a pseudogene. This CDR3 is built from 15 residues.

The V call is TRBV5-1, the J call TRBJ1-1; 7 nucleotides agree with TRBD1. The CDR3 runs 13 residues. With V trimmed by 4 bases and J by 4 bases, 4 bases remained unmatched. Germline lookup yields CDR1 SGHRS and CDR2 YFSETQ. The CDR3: CASSVAGGTEAFF. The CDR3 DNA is TGCGCCAGCAGCGTGGCAGGGGGCACTGAAGCTTTCTTT.

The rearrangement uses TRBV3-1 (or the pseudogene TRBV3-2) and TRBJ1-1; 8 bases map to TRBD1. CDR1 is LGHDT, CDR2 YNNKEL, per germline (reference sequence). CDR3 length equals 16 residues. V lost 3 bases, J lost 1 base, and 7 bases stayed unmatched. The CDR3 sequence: CASSHHRGVTNTEAFF. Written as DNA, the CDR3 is TGTGCCAGCAGCCATCACAGGGGGGTGACGAACACTGAAGCTTTCTTT.

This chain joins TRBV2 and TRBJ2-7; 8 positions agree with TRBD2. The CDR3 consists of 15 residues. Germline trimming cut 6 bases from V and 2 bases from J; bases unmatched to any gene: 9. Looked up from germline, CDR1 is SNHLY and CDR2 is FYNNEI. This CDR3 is CASRTGRGATYEQYV. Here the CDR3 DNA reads TGTGCCAGCAGGACGGGGCGGGGGGCCACCTACGAGCAGTACGTC.

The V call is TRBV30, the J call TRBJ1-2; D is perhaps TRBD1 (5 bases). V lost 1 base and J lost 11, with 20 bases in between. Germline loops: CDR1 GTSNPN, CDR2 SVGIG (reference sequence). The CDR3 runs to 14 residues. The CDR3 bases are TGTGCCTGGAGTGCGGACATCTCTTCGAGAGGTTACACCTTC. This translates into CAWSADISSRGYTF. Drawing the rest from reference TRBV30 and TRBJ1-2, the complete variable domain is SQTIHQWPATLVQPVGSPLSLECTVEGTSNPNLYWYRQAAGRGLQLLFYSVGIGQISSEVPQNLSASRPQDRQFILSSKKLLLSDSGFYLCAWSADISSRGYTFGSGTRLTVV.

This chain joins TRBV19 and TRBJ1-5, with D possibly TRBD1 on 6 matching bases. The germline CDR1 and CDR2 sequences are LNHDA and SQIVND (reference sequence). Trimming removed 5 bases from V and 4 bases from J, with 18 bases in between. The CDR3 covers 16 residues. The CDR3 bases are TGTGCCAGTAGTCCCTCCGGGACAAATTTTAATCAGCCCCAGCATTTT. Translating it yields CASSPSGTNFNQPQHF.

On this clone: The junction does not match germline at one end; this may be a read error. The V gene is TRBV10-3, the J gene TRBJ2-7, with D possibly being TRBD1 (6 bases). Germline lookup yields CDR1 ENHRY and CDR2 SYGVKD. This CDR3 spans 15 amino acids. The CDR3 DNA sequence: TGTGCCATCAGTGGAGAACAGGGCCCCCTCTACGGGCAGTACTTC. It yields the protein CAISGEQGPLYGQYF.

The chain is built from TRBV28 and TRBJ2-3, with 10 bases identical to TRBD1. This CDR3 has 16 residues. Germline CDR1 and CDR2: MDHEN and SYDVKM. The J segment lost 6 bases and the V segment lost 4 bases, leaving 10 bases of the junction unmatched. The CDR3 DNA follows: TGTGCCAGCAGTTCCCGGACAGGGGGGGTGGTGGATACGCAGTATTTT. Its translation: CASSSRTGGVVDTQYF.

This chain's CDR3 is CASTGTPGQGGYTF. In DNA, the CDR3 is TGTGCCAGCACCGGGACCCCGGGACAAGGTGGCTACACCTTC. V is TRBV6-5 and J is TRBJ1-2, with a weak D call TRBD1 (6 bases). Between the trimmed V and J ends, which lost 7 bases and 7 bases, there was a span of 19 bases. Germline CDR1 and CDR2: MNHEY and SVGAGI. The CDR3 spans 14 residues.

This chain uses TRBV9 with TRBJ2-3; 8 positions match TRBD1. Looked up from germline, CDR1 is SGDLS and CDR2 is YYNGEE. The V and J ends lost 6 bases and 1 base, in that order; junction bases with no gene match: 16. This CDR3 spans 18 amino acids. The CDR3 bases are TGTGCCAGCACCTCGTCCCGGGACAGGTTGGCGGGCACAGATACGCAGTATTTT. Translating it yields CASTSSRDRLAGTDTQYF.

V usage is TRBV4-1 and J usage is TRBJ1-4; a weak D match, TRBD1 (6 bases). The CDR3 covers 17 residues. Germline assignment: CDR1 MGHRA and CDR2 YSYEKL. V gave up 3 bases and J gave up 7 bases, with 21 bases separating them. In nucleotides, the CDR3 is TGCGCCAGCAGCCATCGCCTCAGGGAGGGGGGGACTGAAAAACTGTTTTTT. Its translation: CASSHRLREGGTEKLFF.

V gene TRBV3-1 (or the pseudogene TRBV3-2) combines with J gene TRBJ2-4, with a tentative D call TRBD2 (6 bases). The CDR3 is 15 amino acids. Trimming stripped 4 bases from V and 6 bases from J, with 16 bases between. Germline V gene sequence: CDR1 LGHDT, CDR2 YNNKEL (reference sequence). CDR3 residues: CASSPTGVPLNIQYF. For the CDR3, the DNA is TGTGCCAGCAGCCCCACGGGGGTCCCGCTAAACATTCAGTACTTC.

The CDR3, as DNA: TGTGCGGGGGGGCAGCCAGCCTACGAGCAGTACGTC. Its translation is CAGGQPAYEQYV. The gene calls are TRBV7-6 and TRBJ2-7; tentative D call: TRBD2 (7 bases). Germline loops: CDR1 SGHVS, CDR2 FNYEAQ. The length of the CDR3 is 12 residues.

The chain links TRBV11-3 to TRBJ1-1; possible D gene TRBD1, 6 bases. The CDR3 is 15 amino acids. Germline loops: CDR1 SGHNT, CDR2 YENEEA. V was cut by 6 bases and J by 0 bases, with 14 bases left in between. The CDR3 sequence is CASRRNRELNTEAFF. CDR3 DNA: TGTGCCAGCAGACGAAACAGGGAATTGAACACTGAAGCTTTCTTT.

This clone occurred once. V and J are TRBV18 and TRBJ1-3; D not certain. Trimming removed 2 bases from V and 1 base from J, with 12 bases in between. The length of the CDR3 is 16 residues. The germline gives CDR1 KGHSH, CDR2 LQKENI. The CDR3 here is CASSPNKETSGNTIYF. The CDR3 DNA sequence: TGTGCCAGCTCACCAAACAAGGAGACTTCTGGAAACACCATATATTTT.

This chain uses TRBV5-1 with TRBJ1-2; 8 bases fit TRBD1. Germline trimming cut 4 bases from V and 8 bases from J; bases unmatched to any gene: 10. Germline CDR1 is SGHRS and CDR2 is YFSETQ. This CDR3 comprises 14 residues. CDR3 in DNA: TGCGCCAGCAGCAGTGGACAGGGCCCGGGGGGCTACACCTTC. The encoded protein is CASSSGQGPGGYTF.